Sequencing of this T cell receptor beta chain was carried out in a study of T cells in Graves' hyperthyroidism and ophthalmopathy. This clonotype was recorded a few times. Its cognate antigen is unknown. Lactation, pregnancy, other autoimmune disease or uncontrolled infection excluded patients. V gave up 4 bases and J gave up 0 bases, with 13 bases separating them. Germline V CDR1 and CDR2: SGDLS, YYNGEE. This CDR3 spans 15 amino acids. Study observations and caveats: The model forecast ophthalmopathy, anticipating it by a median 6.5 months before onset. Most expanded thyroid clonotypes above 0.001 also appeared in blood. Ophthalmopathy cases were set apart from stable hyperthyroidism by a 13 V-J model.

Researchers took RNA transcripts and amplified the TCR beta CDR3 regions from them. HTBI primers were used for first-round RT-PCR of the TCR CDR3. TCRdb used MiXCR to reprocess the multiplex PCR reads, holding one entry per CDR3 protein. Of about 600,000 distinct CDR3 sequences listed, roughly 14% are singletons. The receptor's source is a woman in her fifties or sixties with Graves' ophthalmopathy. The V and J genes are TRBV9 and TRBJ1-1; the D is unclear. Sequencing input: blood. In nucleotides, the CDR3 is TGTGCCAGCAGCAACGGTCGGTTCATGAACACTGAAGCTTTCTTT. This codes for CASSNGRFMNTEAFF.